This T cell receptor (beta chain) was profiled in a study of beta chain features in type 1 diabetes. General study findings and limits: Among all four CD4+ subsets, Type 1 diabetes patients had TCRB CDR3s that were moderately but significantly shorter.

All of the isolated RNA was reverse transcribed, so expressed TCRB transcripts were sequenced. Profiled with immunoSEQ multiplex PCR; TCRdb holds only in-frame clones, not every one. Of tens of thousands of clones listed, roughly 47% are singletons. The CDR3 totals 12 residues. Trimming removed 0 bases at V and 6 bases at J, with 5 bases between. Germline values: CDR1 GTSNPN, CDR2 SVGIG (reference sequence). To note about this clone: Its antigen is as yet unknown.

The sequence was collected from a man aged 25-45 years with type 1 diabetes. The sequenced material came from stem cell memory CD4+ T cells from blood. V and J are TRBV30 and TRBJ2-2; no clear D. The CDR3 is CAWSVLSGELFF. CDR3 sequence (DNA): TGTGCCTGGAGTGTACTATCCGGGGAGCTGTTTTTT.